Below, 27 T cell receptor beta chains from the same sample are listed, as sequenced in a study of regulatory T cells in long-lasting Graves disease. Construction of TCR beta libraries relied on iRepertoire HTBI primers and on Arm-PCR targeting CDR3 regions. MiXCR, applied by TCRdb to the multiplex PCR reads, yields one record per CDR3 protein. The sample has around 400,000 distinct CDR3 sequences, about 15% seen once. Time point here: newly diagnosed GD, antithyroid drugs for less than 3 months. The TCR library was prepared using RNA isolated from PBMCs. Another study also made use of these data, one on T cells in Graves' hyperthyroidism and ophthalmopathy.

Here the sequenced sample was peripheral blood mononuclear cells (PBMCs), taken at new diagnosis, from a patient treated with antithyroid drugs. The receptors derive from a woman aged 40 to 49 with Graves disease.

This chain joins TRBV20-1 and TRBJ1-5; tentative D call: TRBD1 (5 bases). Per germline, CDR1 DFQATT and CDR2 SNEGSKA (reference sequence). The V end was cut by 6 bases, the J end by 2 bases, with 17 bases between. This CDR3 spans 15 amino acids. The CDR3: CSASQSTAGNQPQHF. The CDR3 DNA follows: TGCAGTGCCAGTCAATCGACAGCGGGCAATCAGCCCCAGCATTTT.

CDR3 DNA sequence: TGCAGCGTTCGAGAGGGGCAGTTCTTC. Translating gives CSVREGQFF. The V and J genes are TRBV29-1 and TRBJ2-1; D is possibly TRBD2 (5 bases). The germline V and J ends were trimmed by 5 bases and 12 bases, with 8 bases remaining between them. The CDR3 totals 9 residues. The germline gives CDR1 SQVTM, CDR2 ANQGSEA.

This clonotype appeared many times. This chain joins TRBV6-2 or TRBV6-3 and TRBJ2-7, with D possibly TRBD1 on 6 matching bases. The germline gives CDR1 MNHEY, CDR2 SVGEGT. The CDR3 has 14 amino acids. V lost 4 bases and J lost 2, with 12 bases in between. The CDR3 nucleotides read TGTGCCAGCAGTTGGAGGACAGTGGCCTACGAGCAGTACTTC. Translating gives CASSWRTVAYEQYF.

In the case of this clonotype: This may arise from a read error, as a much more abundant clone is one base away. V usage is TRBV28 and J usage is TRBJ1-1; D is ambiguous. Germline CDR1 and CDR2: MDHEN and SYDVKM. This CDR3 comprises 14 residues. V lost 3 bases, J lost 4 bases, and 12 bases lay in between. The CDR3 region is CASSFGVVGTEAFF. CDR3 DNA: TGTGCCAGCAGTTTTGGCGTCGTGGGCACTGAAGCTTTCTTT. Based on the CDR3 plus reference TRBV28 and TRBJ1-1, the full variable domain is DVKVTQSSRYLVKRTGEKVFLECVQDMDHENMFWYRQDPGLGLRLIYFSYDVKMKEKGDIPEGYSVSREKKERFSLILESASTNQTSMYLCASSFGVVGTEAFFGQGTRLTVV.

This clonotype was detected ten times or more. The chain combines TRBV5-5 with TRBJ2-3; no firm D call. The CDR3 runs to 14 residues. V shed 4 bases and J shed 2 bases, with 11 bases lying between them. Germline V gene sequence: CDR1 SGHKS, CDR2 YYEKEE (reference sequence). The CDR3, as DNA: TGTGCCAGCAGCATACCGGATTACACAGATACGCAGTATTTT. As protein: CASSIPDYTDTQYF.

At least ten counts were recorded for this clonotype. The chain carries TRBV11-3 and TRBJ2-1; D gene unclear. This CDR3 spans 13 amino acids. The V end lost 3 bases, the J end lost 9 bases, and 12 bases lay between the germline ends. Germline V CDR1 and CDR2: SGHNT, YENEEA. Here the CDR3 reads CASSFAEFLEQFF. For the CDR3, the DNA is TGTGCCAGCAGCTTCGCCGAGTTTCTTGAGCAGTTCTTC.

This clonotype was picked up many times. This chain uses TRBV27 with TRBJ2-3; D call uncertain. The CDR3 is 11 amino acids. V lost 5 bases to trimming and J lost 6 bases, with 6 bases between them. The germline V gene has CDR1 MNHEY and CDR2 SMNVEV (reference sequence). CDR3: CASSLDDTQYF. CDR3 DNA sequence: TGTGCCAGCAGTCTTGACGATACGCAGTATTTT.

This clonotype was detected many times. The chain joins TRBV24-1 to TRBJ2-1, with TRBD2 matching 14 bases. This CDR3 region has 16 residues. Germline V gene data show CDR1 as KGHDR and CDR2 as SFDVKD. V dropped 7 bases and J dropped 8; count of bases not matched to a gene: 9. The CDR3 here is CATSEGTSGRRHEQFF. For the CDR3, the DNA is TGTGCCACCAGCGAGGGGACTAGCGGGAGACGGCATGAGCAGTTCTTC.

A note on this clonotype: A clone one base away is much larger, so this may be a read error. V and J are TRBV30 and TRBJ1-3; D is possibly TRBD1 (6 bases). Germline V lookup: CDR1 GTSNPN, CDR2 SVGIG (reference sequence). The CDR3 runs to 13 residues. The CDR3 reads CAWNTGFRNTLYF. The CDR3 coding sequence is TGTGCCTGGAACACAGGGTTCCGAAACACCTTATATTTT.

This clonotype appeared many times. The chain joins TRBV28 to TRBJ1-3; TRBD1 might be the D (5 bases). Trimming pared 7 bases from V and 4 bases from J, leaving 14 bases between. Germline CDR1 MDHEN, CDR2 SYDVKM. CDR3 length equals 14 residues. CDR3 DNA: TGTGCCAGCAAGAGAGGGACCGAAGGAAACACCATATATTTT. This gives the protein CASKRGTEGNTIYF.

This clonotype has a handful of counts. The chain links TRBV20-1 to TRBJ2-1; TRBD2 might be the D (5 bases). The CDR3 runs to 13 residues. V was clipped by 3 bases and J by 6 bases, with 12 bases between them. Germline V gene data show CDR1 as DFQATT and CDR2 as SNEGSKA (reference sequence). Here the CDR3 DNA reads TGCAGTGCTAGGGCTCCTAGCCGCAATGAGCAGTTCTTC. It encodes CSARAPSRNEQFF.

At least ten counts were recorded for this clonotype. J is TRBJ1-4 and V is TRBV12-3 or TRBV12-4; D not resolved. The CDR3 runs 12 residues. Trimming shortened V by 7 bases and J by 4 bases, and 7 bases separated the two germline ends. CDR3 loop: CASNANNEKLFF. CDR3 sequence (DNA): TGTGCCAGCAATGCTAATAATGAAAAACTGTTTTTT.

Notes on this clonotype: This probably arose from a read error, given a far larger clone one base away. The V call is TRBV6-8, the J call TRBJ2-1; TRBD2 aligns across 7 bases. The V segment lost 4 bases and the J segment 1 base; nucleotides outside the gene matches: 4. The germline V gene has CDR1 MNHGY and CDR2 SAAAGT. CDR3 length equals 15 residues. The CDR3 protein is CASSSPAGSYNEQFF. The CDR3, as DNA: TGTGCCAGCAGTTCTCCAGCGGGGTCCTACAATGAGCAGTTCTTC.

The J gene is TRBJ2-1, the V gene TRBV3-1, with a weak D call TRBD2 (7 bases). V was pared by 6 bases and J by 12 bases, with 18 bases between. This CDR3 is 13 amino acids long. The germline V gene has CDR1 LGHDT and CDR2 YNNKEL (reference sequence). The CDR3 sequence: CASSRQRAGAQFF. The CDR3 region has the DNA TGTGCCAGCAGTCGTCAGCGGGCGGGGGCGCAGTTCTTC.

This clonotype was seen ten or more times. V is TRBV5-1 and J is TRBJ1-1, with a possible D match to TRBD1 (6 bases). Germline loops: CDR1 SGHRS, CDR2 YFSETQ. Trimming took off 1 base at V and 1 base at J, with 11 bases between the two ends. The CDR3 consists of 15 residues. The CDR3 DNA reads TGCGCCAGCAGCTTGTGGGGGCGAGAGAACACTGAAGCTTTCTTT. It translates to CASSLWGRENTEAFF.

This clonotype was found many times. CDR3 bases: TGTGCCAGCAGTTTCCGCGGGGGGTCCTACGAGCAGTACTTC. Translated, it gives CASSFRGGSYEQYF. V usage is TRBV28 and J usage is TRBJ2-7; 8 positions match TRBD2. The V gene's germline CDR1 is MDHEN and CDR2 SYDVKM. The length of the CDR3 is 14 residues. V shed 3 bases and J 1 base; nucleotides not matched to a gene: 2.

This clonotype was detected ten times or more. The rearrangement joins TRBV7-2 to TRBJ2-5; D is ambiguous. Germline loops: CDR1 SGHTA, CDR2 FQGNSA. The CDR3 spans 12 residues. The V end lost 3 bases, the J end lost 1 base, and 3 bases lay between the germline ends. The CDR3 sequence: CASSLPQETQYF. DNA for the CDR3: TGTGCCAGCAGCTTGCCCCAAGAGACCCAGTACTTC.

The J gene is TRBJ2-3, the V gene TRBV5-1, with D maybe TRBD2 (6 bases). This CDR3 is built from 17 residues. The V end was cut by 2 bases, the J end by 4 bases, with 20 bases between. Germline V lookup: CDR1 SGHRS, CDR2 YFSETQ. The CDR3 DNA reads TGCGCCAGCAGCTTTAATCCGTCGGCAGGGAGGTCAGATACGCAGTATTTT. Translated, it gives CASSFNPSAGRSDTQYF.

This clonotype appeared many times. The CDR3 DNA sequence: TGTGCCAGCAGCTTAGATCACCTAAGAGATACGCAGTATTTT. It codes for CASSLDHLRDTQYF. J is TRBJ2-3 and V is TRBV11-3; no firm D call. The ends were cut back, 0 bases at V and 5 bases at J, with 9 bases in the middle. The CDR3 totals 14 residues. Germline assignment: CDR1 SGHNT and CDR2 YENEEA.

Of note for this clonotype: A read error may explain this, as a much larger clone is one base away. CDR3 DNA sequence: TGTGCCAGCAGCTTGGGGGGGTTTAACTATGGCAACACCTTC. Its translation: CASSLGGFNYGNTF. This rearrangement joins TRBV5-4 to TRBJ1-2, with D possibly matching TRBD1 (5 bases). There are 14 residues in the CDR3. Germline CDR1 is SGHNT and CDR2 is YYREEE (reference sequence).

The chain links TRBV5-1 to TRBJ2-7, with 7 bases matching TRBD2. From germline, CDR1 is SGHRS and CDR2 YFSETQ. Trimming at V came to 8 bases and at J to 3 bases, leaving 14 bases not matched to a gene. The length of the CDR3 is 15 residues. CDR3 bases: TGCGCCAGTATAAGAACCCCGGGAGGTGGCTACGAGCAGTACTTC. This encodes CASIRTPGGGYEQYF.

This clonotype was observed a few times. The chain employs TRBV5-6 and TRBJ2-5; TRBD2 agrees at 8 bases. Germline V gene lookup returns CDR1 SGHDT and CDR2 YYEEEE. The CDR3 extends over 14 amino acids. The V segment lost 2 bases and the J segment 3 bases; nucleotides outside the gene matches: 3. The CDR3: CASSFGTREETQYF. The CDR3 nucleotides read TGTGCCAGCAGCTTTGGGACTAGGGAAGAGACCCAGTACTTC.

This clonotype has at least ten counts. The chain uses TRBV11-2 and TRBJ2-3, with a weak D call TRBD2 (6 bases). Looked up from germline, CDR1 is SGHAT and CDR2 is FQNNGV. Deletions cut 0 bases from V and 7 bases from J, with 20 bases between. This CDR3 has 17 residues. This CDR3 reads CASSLEALDGRRNTQYF. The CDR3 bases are TGTGCCAGCAGCTTAGAGGCCCTTGACGGGAGAAGAAATACGCAGTATTTT.

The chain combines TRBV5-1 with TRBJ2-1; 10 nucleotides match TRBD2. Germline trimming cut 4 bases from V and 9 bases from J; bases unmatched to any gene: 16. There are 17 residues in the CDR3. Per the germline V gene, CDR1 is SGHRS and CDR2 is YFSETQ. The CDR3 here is CASSPTRAGGPGAEQFF. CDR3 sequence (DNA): TGCGCCAGCAGCCCTACTCGAGCGGGAGGGCCGGGGGCTGAGCAGTTCTTC.

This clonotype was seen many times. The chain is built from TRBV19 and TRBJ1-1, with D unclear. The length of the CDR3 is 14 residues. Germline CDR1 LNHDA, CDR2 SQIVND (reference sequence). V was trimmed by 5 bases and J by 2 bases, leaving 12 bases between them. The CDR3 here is CASSLWTENTEAFF. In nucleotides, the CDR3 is TGTGCCAGTAGTCTATGGACTGAAAACACTGAAGCTTTCTTT. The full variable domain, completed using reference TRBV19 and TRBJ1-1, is DGGITQSPKYLFRKEGQNVTLSCEQNLNHDAMYWYRQDPGQGLRLIYYSQIVNDFQKGDIAEGYSVSREKKESFPLTVTSAQKNPTAFYLCASSLWTENTEAFFGQGTRLTVV.

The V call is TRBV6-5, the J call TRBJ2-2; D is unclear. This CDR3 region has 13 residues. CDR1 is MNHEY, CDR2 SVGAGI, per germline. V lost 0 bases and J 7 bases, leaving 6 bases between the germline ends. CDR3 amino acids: CASSYSTYGELFF. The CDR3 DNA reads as TGTGCCAGCAGTTACTCGACCTACGGGGAGCTGTTTTTT.

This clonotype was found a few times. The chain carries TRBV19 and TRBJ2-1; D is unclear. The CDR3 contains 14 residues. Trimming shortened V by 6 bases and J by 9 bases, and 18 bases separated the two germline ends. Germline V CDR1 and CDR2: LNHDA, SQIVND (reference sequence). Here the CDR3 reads CASRGRPTWSEQFF. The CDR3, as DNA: TGTGCCAGTAGAGGACGTCCGACCTGGTCTGAGCAGTTCTTC.